This is a list of T cell receptor beta chains from one sample in a study of T cell repertoires in cytomegalovirus infection. MiXCR was run by TCRdb on the reads, yielding one entry per CDR3 protein. The data show about half a million distinct CDR3 sequences, 33% seen once. These receptors have no known antigen. The sample in question was cultured PBMCs, obtained from culture after CMV antigen stimulation. Receptors were obtained from a human donor in good health (CMV status not recorded). Some clones in this sample may be carry-over from other donors' samples. The CDR3 runs from the conserved cysteine through the conserved F or W. D genes are given only for firm matches. Some rows mark clone size as missing; the rest say once, few, many or name a class of expanded clone.

j_call | v_call | d_call | clone_size | cdr3_aa | cdr3_nt
TRBJ1-2 | TRBV9 | - | few | CASSPETGMSYGYTF | TGTGCCAGCAGCCCCGAGACAGGAATGAGCTATGGCTACACCTTC
TRBJ2-1 | TRBV7-2 | TRBD2 | many | CASSLVGGAGGTYNEQFF | TGTGCCAGCAGCTTAGTGGGGGGAGCGGGAGGGACATACAATGAGCAGTTCTTC
TRBJ2-6 | TRBV6-5 | - | - | CASSYFRVGLVANVLTF | TGTGCCAGCAGTTACTTCCGGGTCGGCCTTGTGGCCAACGTCCTGACTTTC
TRBJ2-1 | TRBV7-2 | - | - | CASSLGRVANEQFF | TGTGCCAGCAGCCTGGGTAGGGTGGCCAATGAGCAGTTCTTC
TRBJ2-3 | TRBV20-1 | - | - | CSATEVPTTDTQYF | TGCAGTGCTACAGAAGTTCCCACCACAGATACGCAGTATTTT
TRBJ1-3 | TRBV7-6 | - | - | CASSWGRSSGNTIYF | TGTGCCAGCAGCTGGGGACGGAGCTCTGGAAACACCATATATTTT
TRBJ2-3 | TRBV4-1 | TRBD1 | - | CASSQGQGGSTDTQYF | TGCGCCAGCAGTCAAGGACAGGGTGGAAGTACAGATACGCAGTATTTT
TRBJ1-3 | TRBV7-9 | - | few | CASSFWSHSGNTIYF | TGTGCCAGCAGCTTTTGGAGTCACTCTGGAAACACCATATATTTT
TRBJ1-1 | TRBV5-8 | - | - | CASSLVGARANTEAFF | TGTGCCAGCAGCTTGGTCGGGGCCAGGGCCAACACTGAAGCTTTCTTT
TRBJ1-2 | TRBV13 | - | - | CASSLPGICYGYTF | TGTGCCAGCAGCCTACCAGGGATCTGCTATGGCTACACCTTC
TRBJ2-5 | TRBV19 | TRBD2 | many | CASSMGLAGGQETQYF | TGTGCCAGTAGTATGGGACTAGCGGGAGGCCAAGAGACCCAGTACTTC
TRBJ2-7 | TRBV6-1 | TRBD2 | - | CASTTNSGAYEQYF | TGTGCCAGTACAACCAATAGCGGGGCCTACGAGCAGTACTTC
TRBJ1-6 | TRBV7-2 | TRBD1 | - | CASSSGQELNSPLHF | TGTGCCAGCAGCTCCGGACAGGAACTTAATTCACCCCTCCACTTT
TRBJ2-5 | TRBV4-1 | TRBD2 | few | CASSRGTSGGETQYF | TGCGCCAGCAGCCGCGGGACTAGCGGGGGAGAGACCCAGTACTTC
TRBJ2-3 | TRBV7-2 | TRBD2 | many | CASSLVGTSGRTQYF | TGTGCCAGCAGCTTAGTAGGGACTAGCGGGAGAACGCAGTATTTT
TRBJ1-2 | TRBV7-2 | - | - | CASSSQPGLAYGYTF | TGTGCCAGCAGCTCACAACCGGGATTGGCCTATGGCTACACCTTC
TRBJ2-2 | TRBV28 | - | few | CASRETPRSGELFF | TGTGCCAGCAGGGAAACCCCGAGGTCCGGGGAGCTGTTTTTT
TRBJ2-2 | TRBV9 | TRBD2 | few | CASSGWTSGKSGELFF | TGTGCCAGCAGCGGATGGACTAGCGGGAAATCCGGGGAGCTGTTTTTT
TRBJ2-1 | TRBV11-2 | - | once | CASSLDLSSSYNEQFF | TGTGCCAGCAGCTTAGATCTGTCAAGCTCCTACAATGAGCAGTTCTTC
TRBJ1-4 | TRBV28 | - | - | CATGTPSEKLFF | TGTGCCACCGGGACACCCTCCGAAAAACTGTTTTTT
TRBJ2-3 | TRBV6-1 | TRBD2 | - | CASSDLAGGDTQYF | TGTGCCAGCAGTGATCTAGCGGGAGGGGATACGCAGTATTTT
TRBJ2-7 | TRBV7-9 | TRBD1 | - | CASSFPGQGDYEQYF | TGTGCCAGCAGCTTCCCGGGACAGGGGGACTACGAGCAGTACTTC
TRBJ2-1 | TRBV6-2/TRBV6-3 | TRBD1 | - | CASRMLTGFTTEQFF | TGTGCCAGCAGGATGTTGACAGGGTTTACGACCGAGCAGTTCTTC
TRBJ1-1 | TRBV7-8 | TRBD1 | few | CASSLMTGDLEAFF | TGTGCCAGCAGCTTAATGACAGGGGACCTTGAAGCTTTCTTT
TRBJ2-4 | TRBV11-3 | - | few | CASSLDLGAANIQYF | TGTGCCAGCAGCTTAGATCTAGGTGCGGCAAACATTCAGTACTTC
TRBJ2-3 | TRBV4-1 | - | - | CASSQTITSSTDTQYF | TGCGCCAGCAGCCAAACTATAACGAGTAGCACAGATACGCAGTATTTT
TRBJ2-7 | TRBV27 | - | - | CASQGTRGTYEQYF | TGTGCCAGTCAAGGCACTCGGGGGACCTACGAGCAGTACTTC
TRBJ2-3 | TRBV3-1 | - | - | CASSPDSNTQYF | TGTGCCAGCAGCCCAGACTCGAATACGCAGTATTTT
TRBJ2-1 | TRBV6-5 | - | - | CASSYDIYRVSYNEQFF | TGTGCCAGCAGTTACGATATATATCGGGTCAGCTACAATGAGCAGTTCTTC
TRBJ2-1 | TRBV28 | - | few | CASRLLGFNEQFF | TGTGCCAGCAGACTCTTAGGGTTCAATGAGCAGTTCTTC
TRBJ2-3 | TRBV5-4 | - | - | CASSSELGDTQYF | TGTGCCAGCAGCTCCGAACTGGGGGATACGCAGTATTTT
TRBJ2-1 | TRBV11-2 | TRBD2 | - | CASSLKTSGRDRNEQFF | TGTGCCAGCAGCTTGAAAACTAGCGGGAGGGACCGCAATGAGCAGTTCTTC
TRBJ2-4 | TRBV12-3/TRBV12-4 | TRBD2 | - | CASSFGGRARNIQYF | TGTGCCAGCAGTTTTGGTGGGAGGGCCAGAAACATTCAGTACTTC
TRBJ2-2 | TRBV5-4 | - | - | CASSLLGGELFF | TGTGCCAGCAGCTTGTTGGGGGGGGAGCTGTTTTTT
TRBJ1-2 | TRBV6-2/TRBV6-3 | - | - | CASSSGARPNYGYTF | TGTGCCAGCAGTTCGGGCGCCAGGCCCAACTATGGCTACACCTTC
TRBJ2-4 | TRBV6-5 | - | few | CASSHGTSIAKNIQYF | TGTGCCAGCAGTCACGGGACGTCGATAGCCAAAAACATTCAGTACTTC
TRBJ1-4 | TRBV7-9 | - | few | CASSWSLRSGEKLFF | TGTGCCAGCAGTTGGAGCCTGCGATCGGGTGAAAAACTGTTTTTT
TRBJ2-3 | TRBV6-2/TRBV6-3 | - | few | CASSYELGGLSTDTQYF | TGTGCCAGCAGTTACGAGCTCGGCGGGCTTAGCACAGATACGCAGTATTTT
TRBJ2-1 | TRBV6-2/TRBV6-3 | - | - | CASSYSDPWVRQFF | TGTGCCAGCAGTTACTCCGACCCCTGGGTCAGGCAGTTCTTC
TRBJ2-7 | TRBV7-6 | TRBD2 | - | CASSLQSPWGGGIGAYEQYF | TGTGCCAGCAGCTTGCAATCCCCGTGGGGGGGAGGGATCGGAGCCTACGAGCAGTACTTC
TRBJ2-7 | TRBV7-4 | TRBD2 | few | CASRTTGTSGEQYF | TGTGCCAGCAGGACTACCGGGACTAGCGGCGAGCAGTACTTC
TRBJ2-1 | TRBV25-1 | - | - | CASSEGAGNEQSF | TGTGCCAGCAGTGAAGGGGCGGGAAATGAGCAGTCCTTC
TRBJ1-5 | TRBV12-3/TRBV12-4 | - | - | CASSHDLVGNQPQHF | TGTGCCAGCAGCCATGACCTAGTTGGCAATCAGCCCCAGCATTTT
TRBJ2-7 | TRBV6-2/TRBV6-3 | TRBD1 | - | CASSPQGSPYEQYF | TGTGCCAGCAGCCCACAGGGGAGCCCCTACGAGCAGTACTTC
TRBJ2-1 | TRBV19 | - | - | CASSIDAGMVAPSAQFF | TGTGCCAGTAGTATAGACGCAGGAATGGTGGCGCCCTCCGCGCAGTTCTTC
TRBJ1-4 | TRBV4-1 | - | - | CASSQWGGEKLFF | TGCGCCAGCAGCCAATGGGGGGGAGAAAAACTGTTTTTT
TRBJ1-1 | TRBV12-3/TRBV12-4 | - | few | CASTRALNTEAFF | TGTGCCAGCACCCGGGCCCTGAACACTGAAGCTTTCTTT
TRBJ2-3 | TRBV7-2 | - | many | CASSLGGVQTDTQYF | TGTGCCAGCAGCTTAGGGGGGGTACAGACAGATACGCAGTATTTT
TRBJ1-4 | TRBV7-2 | - | many | CASSLAGSREKLFF | TGTGCCAGCAGCTTAGCAGGGAGTAGGGAAAAACTGTTTTTT
TRBJ1-2 | TRBV27 | - | - | CASAPHRDIGGYTF | TGTGCCAGCGCCCCTCACCGGGACATCGGAGGCTACACCTTC
TRBJ2-2 | TRBV24-1 | TRBD2 | - | CATSDLAERGTGELFF | TGTGCCACCAGTGACCTAGCGGAGAGGGGCACCGGGGAGCTGTTTTTT
TRBJ1-4 | TRBV5-4 | - | few | CASSSGGSLSGEKLFF | TGTGCCAGCAGCTCAGGCGGGTCATTATCGGGTGAAAAACTGTTTTTT
TRBJ2-3 | TRBV4-1 | - | few | CASSWQETRTDTQYF | TGCGCCAGCAGCTGGCAGGAAACCCGCACAGATACGCAGTATTTT
TRBJ2-7 | TRBV10-3 | TRBD1 | many | CAISGQGGFYEQYF | TGTGCCATCAGTGGACAGGGGGGATTCTACGAGCAGTACTTC
TRBJ2-7 | TRBV7-2 | - | few | CASSPSNLPLYEQYF | TGTGCCAGCAGCCCAAGTAACCTCCCTCTGTACGAGCAGTACTTC
TRBJ2-5 | TRBV28 | TRBD1 | few | CASREQGVEETQYF | TGTGCCAGCAGGGAACAGGGGGTGGAAGAGACCCAGTACTTC